This T cell receptor beta chain stems from a study of OX40 agonist ivuxolimab in advanced cancers. On the study more broadly: Patients were given ivuxolimab, an antibody that agonizes OX40 (CD134). Of the participants, under 50% had some prior anti-PD-1, anti-PD-L1 or anti-CTLA-4 therapy, which was allowed.

Baseline, cycle 4 day 1, and cycle 7 day 1 were the blood sampling points. This CDR3 region has 17 residues. V was shortened by 5 bases and J by 0 bases, with 17 bases between the two germline ends. The germline V gene has CDR1 WSHSY and CDR2 SAAADI. Sequenced by immunoSEQ multiplex PCR; TCRdb stores in-frame clones only, minus some. Among under 50,000 clones, around 80% were seen once, and the ten largest hold 5.1%. The sequences come from CD4+ or CD8+ T cells sorted from blood, collected in a trial of the OX40 agonist ivuxolimab. This clonotype originated in an adult with an advanced solid tumor such as melanoma, head and neck, liver or kidney cancer. The V gene is TRBV10-2, the J gene TRBJ1-5, with a possible D match to TRBD1 (5 bases). The CDR3 nucleotides read TGCGCCAGCAGTCGCGGTACGACAGCGACTAGCAATCAGCCCCAGCATTTT. Its protein product is CASSRGTTATSNQPQHF.